Listed below are T cell receptor beta chains from one sample, sequenced in a study of early T cells in non-severe SARS-CoV-2 infection. A single record per CDR3 protein comes from TCRdb applying MiXCR to the 5' RACE reads. Here the sample spans about 28,000 distinct CDR3 sequences, around 4.5% being singletons. The sequenced sample was whole blood, obtained at baseline. Receptor source: an adult who was a healthcare worker with PCR-confirmed SARS-CoV-2 infection or an uninfected control (not recorded which). Each CDR3 is given with its conserved first and last residue.

J | V | CDR3
TRBJ2-3 | TRBV7-6 | CASSNRTGVHTDTQYF
TRBJ2-3 | TRBV14 | CASSQNRPNTQYF
TRBJ2-7 | TRBV29-1 | CSVVRGPQYEQYF
TRBJ2-5 | TRBV28 | CASSSARQGRGETQYF
TRBJ1-5 | TRBV5-4 | CASSSGPLGDQPQHF
TRBJ2-5 | TRBV11-2 | CASSFLGTSGQETQYF
TRBJ2-1 | TRBV6-2/TRBV6-3 | CASSYSSSSGENYNEQFF
TRBJ2-7 | TRBV7-8 | CASSLTDSYYEQYF
TRBJ1-5 | TRBV20-1 | CSAREAARSNQPQHF
TRBJ2-3 | TRBV7-2 | CASKAYATDTQYF
TRBJ1-6 | TRBV5-5 | CASSSSRQGNSPLHF
TRBJ2-3 | TRBV4-1 | CASSQVQGQGTDTQYF
TRBJ2-2 | TRBV18 | CASSPRPGGANTGELFF
TRBJ2-3 | TRBV5-1 | CASSHSGRAPDTQYF
TRBJ1-5 | TRBV4-3 | CASSQDPTIGQPQHF
TRBJ2-5 | TRBV19 | CASKGTSETQYF
TRBJ2-5 | TRBV12-3/TRBV12-4 | CASRTAGQETQYF
TRBJ2-7 | TRBV11-3 | CASSPPRDPYEQYF
TRBJ1-1 | TRBV7-2 | CASSPGQGNTEAFF
TRBJ1-5 | TRBV5-5 | CASNSGDQPQHF
TRBJ2-3 | TRBV29-1 | CSVGGPDYGTDTQYF
TRBJ2-2 | TRBV29-1 | CSAAVGNTGELFF
TRBJ2-3 | TRBV20-1 | CSARVVVSPPDTQYF
TRBJ1-3 | TRBV20-1 | CSARAGTGHLDTIYF